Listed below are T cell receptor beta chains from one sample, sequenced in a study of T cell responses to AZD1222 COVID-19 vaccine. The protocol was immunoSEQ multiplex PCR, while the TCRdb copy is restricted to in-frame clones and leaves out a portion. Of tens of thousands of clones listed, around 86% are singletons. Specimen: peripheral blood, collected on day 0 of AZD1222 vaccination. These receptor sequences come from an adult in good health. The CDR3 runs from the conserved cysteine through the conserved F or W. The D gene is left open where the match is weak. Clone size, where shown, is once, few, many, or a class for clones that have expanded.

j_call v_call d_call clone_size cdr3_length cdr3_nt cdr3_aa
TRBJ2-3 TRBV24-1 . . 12 TGTGCCACCAGCTTCGAAGGGGAGACGCAGTATTTT CATSFEGETQYF
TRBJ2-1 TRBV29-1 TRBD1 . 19 TGCAGCGTTTCCCGGGTAGGGACAGGGAATACGAACTCCTACAATGAGCAGTTCTTC CSVSRVGTGNTNSYNEQFF
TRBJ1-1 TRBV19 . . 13 TGTGCCAGTACCCGTGGGGAGAACACTGAAGCTTTCTTT CASTRGENTEAFF
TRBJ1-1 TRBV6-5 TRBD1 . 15 TGTGCCAGCAGTATTTTACAGGGGCGAGTCACTGAAGCTTTCTTT CASSILQGRVTEAFF
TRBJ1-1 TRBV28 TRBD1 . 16 TGTGCCAGCAGTCCGGGGACAGGGGAGCTCAACACTGAAGCTTTCTTT CASSPGTGELNTEAFF
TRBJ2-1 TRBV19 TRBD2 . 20 TGTGCCAGTAGTATAGGAATAGTGGGAGGGCTCAAGAGCTCCTACAATGAGCAGTTCTTC CASSIGIVGGLKSSYNEQFF
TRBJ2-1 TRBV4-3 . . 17 TGCGCCAGCAGCCAAGATCGCCAGGGACGGGAAAACAATGAGCAGTTCTTC CASSQDRQGRENNEQFF
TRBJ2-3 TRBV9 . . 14 TGTGCCAGCAGCCCAAGGGGGGGCACAGATACGCAGTATTTT CASSPRGGTDTQYF
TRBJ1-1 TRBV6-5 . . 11 TGTGCCAGCAGTTCGTCCGGGAGAGCTTTCTTT CASSSSGRAFF
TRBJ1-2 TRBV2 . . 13 TGTGCCAGCAGTGAAGCAGGCGACTATGGCTACACCTTC CASSEAGDYGYTF
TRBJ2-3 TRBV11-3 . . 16 TGTGCCAGCAGCTTAGGAGCAACGGGAGGCACAGATACGCAGTATTTT CASSLGATGGTDTQYF
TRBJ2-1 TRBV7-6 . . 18 TGTGCCAGCAGCCCGACAGGACCCCCCGGTAATTCCTACAATGAGCAGTTCTTC CASSPTGPPGNSYNEQFF
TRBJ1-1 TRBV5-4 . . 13 TGTGCCAGCAGCTTGCAGGGCATCCCGGAAGCTTTCTTT CASSLQGIPEAFF
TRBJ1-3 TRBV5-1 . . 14 TGCGCCAGCAGCTTGGAATCTTCTGGAAACACCATATATTTT CASSLESSGNTIYF
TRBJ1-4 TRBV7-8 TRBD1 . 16 TGTGCCAGCAGCTTAGAGGGGGCTGGTGCTAATGAAAAACTGTTTTTT CASSLEGAGANEKLFF
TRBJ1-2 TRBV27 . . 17 TGTGCCAGCAGTTTATCGAGTCTAGAACCAGGTACCTATGGCTACACCTTC CASSLSSLEPGTYGYTF
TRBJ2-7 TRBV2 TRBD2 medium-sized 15 TGTGCCAGCAGTGGGACTAGCGGGGTCTCCTACGAGCAGTACTTC CASSGTSGVSYEQYF
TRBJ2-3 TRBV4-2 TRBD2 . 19 TGTGCCAGCAGCCGAACCTCCGGGACTAGCGGGAGGGGCACAGATACGCAGTATTTT CASSRTSGTSGRGTDTQYF
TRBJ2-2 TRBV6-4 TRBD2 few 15 TGTGCCAGCAGTGACTCTAGCGGGAGCACCGGGGAGCTGTTTTTT CASSDSSGSTGELFF
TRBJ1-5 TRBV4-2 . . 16 TGTGCCAGCAGCCAAGGGGAAAGCAATAGCAATCAGCCCCAGCATTTT CASSQGESNSNQPQHF
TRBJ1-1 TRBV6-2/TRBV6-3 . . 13 TGTGCCAGCAGTTACCGGATGAACACTGAAGCTTTCTTT CASSYRMNTEAFF
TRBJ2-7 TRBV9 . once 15 TGTGCCAGCAGCGTAGAATTGGGGCTAGCATACGAGCAGTACTTC CASSVELGLAYEQYF
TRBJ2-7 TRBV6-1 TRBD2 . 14 TGTGCCAGCAGTGAATGGGGGGGAGGCTACGAGCAGTACTTC CASSEWGGGYEQYF
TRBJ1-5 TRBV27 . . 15 TGTGCCAGCAGTTTAAGACCGGGGGGCAATCAGCCCCAGCATTTT CASSLRPGGNQPQHF
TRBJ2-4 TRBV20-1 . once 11 TGCAGTGCTCGGGTAGGGGACATTCAGTACTTC CSARVGDIQYF
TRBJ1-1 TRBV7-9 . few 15 TGTGCCAGCAGCTTAGTTTTAACCGCGGGAACTGAAGCTTTCTTT CASSLVLTAGTEAFF
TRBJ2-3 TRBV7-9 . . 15 TGTGCCAGCAGCTTGGGGTGGGAGGGGGCAGATACGCAGTATTTT CASSLGWEGADTQYF
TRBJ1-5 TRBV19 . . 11 TGTGCCAGTGGTCTCCGGGAGCCCCAGCATTTT CASGLREPQHF
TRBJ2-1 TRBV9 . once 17 TGTGCCAGCAGCGTAGGGGGTGGGTCTTGGTCCTACAATGAGCAGTTCTTC CASSVGGGSWSYNEQFF
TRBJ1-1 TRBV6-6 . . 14 TGTGCCAGCAGTGACACAGGGAGGAACACTGAAGCTTTCTTT CASSDTGRNTEAFF
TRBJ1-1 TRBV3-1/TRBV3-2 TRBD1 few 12 TGTGCCAGCAGCCCTACAGGGGTGGTAGCTTTCTTT CASSPTGVVAFF
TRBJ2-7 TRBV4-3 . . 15 TGCGCCAGCAGCCAAGATCTCCTCCTGGGCGGTGAGCAGTACTTC CASSQDLLLGGEQYF
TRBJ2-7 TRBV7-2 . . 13 TGTGCCAGCAGCTTATCAAGCGTTTACGAGCAGTACTTC CASSLSSVYEQYF
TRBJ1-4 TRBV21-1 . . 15 TGTGCCAGCAGCAAGACCGGGACTACGAACGAAAAACTGTTTTTT CASSKTGTTNEKLFF
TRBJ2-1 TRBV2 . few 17 TGTGCCAGCAGTGAAGAGGGGCAGGGCAGCACCTACAATGAGCAGTTCTTC CASSEEGQGSTYNEQFF
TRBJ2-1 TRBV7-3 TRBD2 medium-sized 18 TGTGCCAGCAGCTTATCTGCCGGGACTAGCGGGAGGGCCCTAGAGCAGTTCTTC CASSLSAGTSGRALEQFF
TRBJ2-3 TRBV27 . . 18 TGTGCCAGCAGTTTATTCCTAGAAATCCCCGGTGGACTGGATACGCAGTATTTT CASSLFLEIPGGLDTQYF
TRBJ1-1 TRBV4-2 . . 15 TGTGCCAGCAGCCAACGTACAGAGGGGGGACCTGAAGCTTTCTTT CASSQRTEGGPEAFF
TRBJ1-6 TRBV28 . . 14 TGTGCCAGCACTAGGGGCAGTGTGAATTCACCCCTCCACTTT CASTRGSVNSPLHF
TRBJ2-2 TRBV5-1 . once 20 TGCGCCAGCAGCTTGGCCTATGCGGGCCTAGCGGACAGGAACACCGGGGAGCTGTTTTTT CASSLAYAGLADRNTGELFF